This T cell receptor (beta chain) was found in a study of beta chain features in type 1 diabetes. Points from the study as a whole: Junctions at VDJ sites from type 1 diabetes patients had fewer insertions and more deletions. Patients and controls would be equally affected if PCR favored shorter templates.

Germline CDR1 SGHVS, CDR2 FNYEAQ. The CDR3 is 16 residues long. V dropped 1 base and J dropped 1 base, with 13 bases sitting between them. The isolated RNA, all of it, was reverse transcribed, so expressed TCRB transcripts were what got sequenced. Generated by immunoSEQ multiplex PCR, the TCRdb table keeps only in-frame clones and is missing some. The sample has 680,000 or so clones, 15% to 18% seen once. Each of the CD4+ naive, central memory, regulatory and stem cell-like memory populations was sorted via CD45RO/CCR7/CD25/CD127/CD95/CD27. This clone occurred a few times. Its antigen remains unidentified.

Material for sequencing was naive CD4+ T cells from blood. The V call is TRBV7-6, the J call TRBJ1-1; no reliable D call. The receptor comes from a man aged 18-30 years in good health. The CDR3 DNA sequence: TGTGCCAGCAGCTTAGGGTCCCGTTCCGCGAACACTGAAGCTTTCTTT. It specifies CASSLGSRSANTEAFF.